Sequencing of this TCR beta chain was carried out in a study of T cells in women clearing cervical HPV infection. Across the study: Controls were women whose single incident HPV16 infection cleared within 12 months without precancer or cancer.

Study-wide results and limits: CIN3+ cases had significantly higher TCR richness than controls; evenness did not differ. Cases carried less TRBV6-7 than controls: approximately 0.1% versus 0.16%.

All donors had a single incident cervical HPV16 infection, not prevalent. V was shortened by 4 bases and J by 1 base, with 18 bases between the two germline ends. The CDR3 loop spans 17 amino acids. Regarding this clone: Its antigen is as yet unknown. The read gets to within 3 residues of the CDR3 end, and the germline J gene fills in the rest.

Clones were sequenced by immunoSEQ multiplex PCR, and TCRdb holds only the in-frame ones, with some missing. Its table lists tens of thousands of clones. This clonotype was sampled from a woman aged 18 to 75 with a cervical HPV16 infection that either progressed to CIN3+ or cleared (not recorded which). The source material was blood buffy coat. The genes are TRBV23-1 and TRBJ2-3; D might be TRBD1 (6 bases). TRBV23-1 carries the ORF label, with uncertain function. The CDR3 protein is CASSPLSGGLCTDTQYF. The CDR3 bases that were read are TGCGCCAGCAGTCCGCTTAGTGGGGGCCTATGCACAGATACG.